A single T cell receptor (beta chain) is shown here with its context. The target antigen is unknown. Template switching by 5'RACE with UMIs generated the TCR beta cDNA. TCRdb re-called the 5' RACE reads and gives one entry per CDR3 protein, without DNA. The sample has approximately 150,000 distinct CDR3 sequences. The CDR3 is 11 residues long. Germline CDR1 and CDR2: SGHRS and YFSETQ. This record belongs to a study of T cells expressing NK-cell markers. Study outcomes and limitations: The study found dominant NKG2C+ clonotypes at 1.0-7.0% of CD8+ T cells in six donors.

The specimen was blood T cells: a sorted CD56 or NKG2C T cell subset, CD4+ or CD8+ T cells, or bulk PBMC T cells (not recorded which). This TCR was sampled from a man aged 18 to 29 in good health. The chain joins TRBV5-1 to TRBJ2-1; as DNA is missing, the TRBD1 call by TCRdb cannot be tested. This CDR3 reads CASSYGTGVFF.